This T cell receptor (beta chain) was retrieved from a study of response to subunit inactivated influenza vaccine. One entry per CDR3 protein, called by TCRdb with MiXCR from the RT-PCR reads. Seen here are more than 250,000 distinct CDR3 sequences, 21% observed once, and the top ten hold roughly a tenth. Trimming pared 0 bases from V and 0 bases from J, leaving 6 bases between. This CDR3 is 14 amino acids long. Germline-derived CDR1 and CDR2 are SGDLS and YYNGEE. A word on this clonotype: Its target is unknown.

Study-wide findings and caveats: The authors suggested that every seasonal influenza vaccination recruits few new T cells.

This TCR was sampled from a man aged 50 to 69 who received an inactivated influenza vaccine. Sample: PBMCs from blood, taken less than 22 months after vaccination. The chain carries TRBV9 and TRBJ1-2, with unresolved D. In DNA, the CDR3 is TGTGCCAGCAGCGTAGTACCGACTAACTATGGCTACACCTTC. The encoded protein is CASSVVPTNYGYTF. Using reference TRBV9 and TRBJ1-2 for the parts outside the CDR3, the full variable domain is DSGVTQTPKHLITATGQRVTLRCSPRSGDLSVYWYQQSLDQGLQFLIQYYNGEERAKGNILERFSAQQFPDLHSELNLSSLELGDSALYFCASSVVPTNYGYTFGSGTRLTVV.